This TCR beta chain was observed in a study of blood T cell repertoires in COVID-19. Here immunoSEQ multiplex PCR was the method, and the copy in TCRdb shows in-frame clones only, minus some. The sample holds some 130,000 clones; about 78% are singletons and the top ten take over 9.5%. Germline V gene lookup returns CDR1 ENHRY and CDR2 SYGVKD. V was trimmed by 7 bases and J by 2 bases, leaving 13 bases between them. The CDR3 covers 14 residues. The chain has TRBV10-3 and TRBJ2-3; D might be TRBD2 (7 bases). What was sequenced was peripheral blood. The clonotype originates from a man aged 55 to 70 who had recovered from COVID-19. CDR3 region: CAINSGGPTDTQYF. The CDR3, as DNA: TGTGCCATCAACTCCGGGGGGCCCACAGATACGCAGTATTTT.